Following are 9 T cell receptor beta chains from one sample sequenced in a study of CD8+ T cells in alopecia areata. Noted treatment: oral pan-JAK inhibitor, 5-10 mg twice daily. cDNA serving as the sequencing template came from extracted, reverse transcribed RNA. Method: immunoSEQ multiplex PCR; TCRdb's copy keeps in-frame clones and lacks some. The repertoire holds around 290,000 clones, roughly 60% seen once, with approximately 1.7% in the top ten. The sequenced sample was CD4+ T cells sorted from blood, obtained at week 24, from a patient treated with tofacitinib. The receptors derive from a human donor with alopecia areata.

The chain recombines TRBV4-3 with TRBJ2-1; D may correspond to TRBD1 or TRBD2 (5 bases each). The germline V and J ends were trimmed by 4 bases and 0 bases, with 19 bases remaining between them. This CDR3 has 18 amino acids. Germline V gene lookup returns CDR1 LGHNA and CDR2 YSLEER. The CDR3 here is CASSPGRMRLRSYNEQFF. The CDR3 DNA is TGCGCCAGCAGCCCGGGACGGATGAGACTCCGCTCCTACAATGAGCAGTTCTTC.

This clone came up once. V is TRBV13 and J is TRBJ2-3; D is unclear. Germline lookup yields CDR1 PRHDT and CDR2 FYEKMQ (reference sequence). The CDR3 has 15 amino acids. Deletions cut 2 bases from V and 5 bases from J, with 14 bases between. CDR3 residues: CASSLRPRFEDTQYF. CDR3 nucleotides: TGTGCCAGCAGCTTACGTCCCAGGTTCGAAGATACGCAGTATTTT. The full variable domain, in which reference TRBV13 and TRBJ2-3 provide the parts outside the CDR3, is AAGVIQSPRHLIKEKRETATLKCYPIPRHDTVYWYQQGPGQDPQFLISFYEKMQSDKGSIPDRFSAQQFSDYHSELNMSSLELGDSALYFCASSLRPRFEDTQYFGPGTRLTVL.

This chain links TRBV25-1 with TRBJ2-7; either TRBD1 or TRBD2 may fit D (5 bases each). This CDR3 is built from 14 residues. Deletions cut 7 bases from V and 4 bases from J, with 17 bases between. CDR1 MGHDK and CDR2 SYGVNS come from the germline V gene. The CDR3 protein is CASTSPWGPYEQYF. Written as DNA, the CDR3 is TGTGCCAGCACCTCACCTTGGGGACCTTACGAGCAGTACTTC.

This clone came up many times. The chain uses TRBV28 and TRBJ2-3; the D gene is possibly TRBD1 (7 bases). Germline CDR1 reads MDHEN; CDR2 reads SYDVKM. Deletions cut 4 bases from V and 6 bases from J, with 11 bases between. The CDR3 covers 13 residues. The CDR3 region has the DNA TGTGCCAGCAGTTCGACAGGGAGGGATACGCAGTATTTT. Its translation is CASSSTGRDTQYF.

The V and J genes are TRBV7-9 and TRBJ2-5; 8 bases line up with TRBD1. The CDR3 is made up of 16 amino acids. Germline CDR1 and CDR2: SEHNR and FQNEAQ (reference sequence). V lost 4 bases to trimming and J lost 4 bases; unmatched junction nucleotides: 11. The CDR3 region has the DNA TGTGCCAGCAGCTCGGACAGGGTTGAAGATTTAGAGACCCAGTACTTC. Protein: CASSSDRVEDLETQYF.

This chain connects TRBV28 to TRBJ2-5; D is tentatively TRBD1 or TRBD2 (5 bases each). V gave up 6 bases and J gave up 1 base, with 15 bases separating them. In germline, CDR1 is MDHEN, CDR2 SYDVKM. This CDR3 spans 15 amino acids. CDR3 loop: CASRPGTATQETQYF. The CDR3 nucleotides are TGTGCCAGCAGGCCTGGGACGGCAACCCAAGAGACCCAGTACTTC.

The V and J genes are TRBV7-2 and TRBJ2-3; 11 bases line up with TRBD1. From germline, CDR1 is SGHTA and CDR2 FQGNSA. The CDR3 runs 15 residues. V shed 4 bases, J shed 11 bases, and the junction held 11 bases outside the gene matches. The CDR3 sequence: CASSSSTGGTGGQYF. Here the CDR3 DNA reads TGTGCCAGCAGCTCCTCGACCGGTGGGACAGGGGGGCAGTATTTT.

This clone appeared a few times. The chain recombines TRBV7-2 with TRBJ2-5; 7 nucleotides line up with TRBD2. V lost 5 bases and J lost 13; bases outside the gene matches: 10. The germline CDR1 and CDR2 sequences are SGHTA and FQGNSA. The CDR3 has 12 residues. This CDR3 is CASSVLGGMRYF. CDR3 in DNA: TGTGCCAGCAGCGTCCTGGGGGGGATGCGGTACTTC.

Of note for this clone: Other nucleotide sequences in the sample specify the same CDR3. The chain combines TRBV20-1 with TRBJ2-5; no firm D call. The CDR3 is 10 residues long. Germline V gene sequence: CDR1 DFQATT, CDR2 SNEGSKA (reference sequence). With 6 bases removed from V and 5 bases from J, the gap between germline ends came to 7 bases. CDR3 sequence: CSALGETQYF. The CDR3 DNA sequence: TGCAGTGCCTTGGGGGAGACCCAGTACTTC.